The clone carrying this T cell receptor (beta chain) appeared a few times. Its antigen is currently unknown. This sample was included in a study of spatial heterogeneity in lung cancer. Study background: Beta-chain sequences consistently outnumbered alpha-chain sequences in detection. Notes on the study in general: TCRs found ubiquitously expanded in tumor appeared in blood more at resection than at follow-up.

Time point specified: sample taken at primary tumor resection. Sequencing covered unsorted whole RNA taken from tumor, nontumor lung or frozen PBMC. Untreated early-stage non-small cell lung cancer patients, around 72 in total, were the donors. CDR3 length equals 12 residues. In germline, CDR1 is SGHTA, CDR2 FQGNSA. The V and J ends lost 1 base and 8 bases respectively, with 6 bases between them. The study tagged each TCR cDNA molecule with a unique molecular identifier. Each CDR3 protein is one row after TCRdb ran MiXCR on the 5' RACE reads. The profile shows about 92,000 distinct CDR3 sequences, approximately 12% of them singletons.

The sample in question was PBMCs, obtained at surgery. The clonotype was recovered from a male donor with early-stage non-small cell lung cancer. The gene calls are TRBV7-2 and TRBJ2-1; either TRBD1 or TRBD2 may fit D (5 bases each). The CDR3 spells CASSLGGYEQFF. CDR3 coding DNA: TGTGCCAGCAGCTTAGGGGGGTATGAGCAGTTCTTC.